The 18 T cell receptor beta chains below come from one sample, sequenced in a study of T-cell reconstitution after alpha-beta-depleted transplantation in children. Unique molecular identifiers were incorporated during preparation of the TCRbeta library. TCRdb recomputed calls from the PCR reads with MiXCR, one row per CDR3 protein. The table shows some 300,000 distinct CDR3 sequences, with over 9.5% occurring only once. The specimen comprised PBMCs, sampled before TCRalphabeta/CD19-depleted stem cell transplant. These receptors originate from a boy under three years old with acute myeloid leukemia, due to receive a stem cell transplant.

This clonotype has ten or more counts. The chain uses TRBV3-1 and TRBJ2-5, with 8 nucleotides matching TRBD1. Trimming at V came to 6 bases and at J to 5 bases, leaving 2 bases not matched to a gene. CDR3 length: 12 residues. Looked up from germline, CDR1 is LGHDT and CDR2 is YNNKEL (reference sequence). DNA of the CDR3: TGTGCCAGCAGTACAGGGGGGGAGACCCAGTACTTC. Amino acid sequence: CASSTGGETQYF.

V and J are TRBV19 and TRBJ1-2; 10 bases match TRBD1. The CDR3 covers 15 residues. V gave up 6 bases and J gave up 0 bases; unmatched junction bases: 4. CDR1 and CDR2 (germline): LNHDA, SQIVND (reference sequence). CDR3 sequence: CASRVTGGSNYGYTF. The CDR3 DNA sequence: TGTGCCAGTAGGGTGACAGGGGGCTCTAACTATGGCTACACCTTC.

The rearrangement links TRBV7-9 to TRBJ2-1; TRBD2 matches at 11 bases. The V segment lost 2 bases and the J segment 0 bases; nucleotides outside the gene matches: 3. In germline, CDR1 is SEHNR, CDR2 FQNEAQ (reference sequence). This CDR3 contains 17 residues. The CDR3 loop is CASSLTSGGRSYNEQFF. CDR3 bases: TGTGCCAGCAGCTTAACTAGCGGGGGCCGCTCCTACAATGAGCAGTTCTTC.

This clonotype came up a few times. The chain employs TRBV5-5 and TRBJ1-3; tentatively, D is TRBD1 (6 bases). This CDR3 contains 14 residues. The germline CDR1 and CDR2 sequences are SGHKS and YYEKEE (reference sequence). V dropped 4 bases and J dropped 4 bases, with 12 bases sitting between them. Here the CDR3 DNA reads TGTGCCAGCAGCCCCGGGGGGCTCGGAAACACCATATATTTT. Its translation: CASSPGGLGNTIYF.

This chain uses TRBV6-5 with TRBJ1-3, with TRBD1 matching 7 bases. J lost 0 bases, V lost 2 bases, and 1 base had no gene match. CDR1 MNHEY and CDR2 SVGAGI come from the germline V gene. The CDR3 contains 15 residues. The CDR3 here is CASSYRTGSGNTIYF. CDR3 nucleotide sequence: TGTGCCAGCAGTTACAGGACAGGCTCTGGAAACACCATATATTTT.

The sample holds many counts of this clonotype. The rearrangement links TRBV20-1 to TRBJ2-2, with D perhaps TRBD1 (6 bases). CDR1 is DFQATT and CDR2 is SNEGSKA in the germline V gene (reference sequence). This CDR3 is 14 amino acids long. The V and J ends lost 3 bases and 6 bases respectively, with 14 bases between them. This CDR3 is CSARSHRAPGELFF. DNA of the CDR3: TGCAGTGCTAGGTCGCACAGGGCACCCGGGGAGCTGTTTTTT.

The chain carries TRBV18 and TRBJ2-1; TRBD1 might be the D (5 bases). The CDR3 has 14 residues. Trimming shortened V by 0 bases and J by 3 bases, and 6 bases separated the two germline ends. Germline CDR1 is KGHSH and CDR2 is LQKENI. The CDR3 sequence: CASSPPRGYNEQFF. The CDR3 nucleotides read TGTGCCAGCTCACCACCAAGGGGCTACAATGAGCAGTTCTTC.

This clonotype was picked up many times. This sequence joins TRBV20-1 and TRBJ1-4; tentatively, D is TRBD1 (5 bases). The germline V and J ends were trimmed by 4 bases and 4 bases, with 16 bases remaining between them. This CDR3 has 15 amino acids. CDR1 and CDR2 (germline): DFQATT, SNEGSKA (reference sequence). CDR3 amino acids: CSATGQLQGNEKLFF. CDR3 DNA: TGCAGTGCTACAGGACAATTGCAGGGTAATGAAAAACTGTTTTTT.

This clonotype has more than one count but fewer than ten. The rearrangement links TRBV5-1 to TRBJ1-2; 9 bases match TRBD1. J was trimmed by 6 bases and V by 2 bases; bases with no gene match: 14. Germline CDR1 and CDR2: SGHRS and YFSETQ. This CDR3 comprises 17 residues. CDR3 residues: CASSLRGNPRDRDGYTF. CDR3 DNA: TGCGCCAGCAGCTTACGCGGAAACCCCCGGGACAGGGATGGCTACACCTTC.

At least ten counts were recorded for this clonotype. The gene calls are TRBV24-1 and TRBJ2-1; 7 bases line up with TRBD2. J lost 10 bases, V lost 4 bases, and 9 bases had no gene match. Germline values: CDR1 KGHDR, CDR2 SFDVKD. The CDR3 is made up of 14 amino acids. CDR3 loop: CATSETGLGSEQFF. Here the CDR3 DNA reads TGTGCCACCAGTGAAACCGGACTAGGGTCGGAGCAGTTCTTC.

The V call is TRBV19, the J call TRBJ1-4; a weak D match, TRBD1 (6 bases). Germline values: CDR1 LNHDA, CDR2 SQIVND (reference sequence). Trimming removed 4 bases at V and 1 base at J, with 10 bases between. The CDR3 is 15 amino acids. CDR3 region: CASSSRGETNEKLFF. Here the CDR3 DNA reads TGTGCCAGTAGTAGCAGGGGTGAAACTAATGAAAAACTGTTTTTT.

The CDR3 region is CASTMDRANNQPQHF. In DNA, the CDR3 is TGTGCCAGCACCATGGACAGGGCCAACAATCAGCCCCAGCATTTT. V is TRBV28 and J is TRBJ1-5; 8 positions agree with TRBD1. V lost 7 bases, J lost 3 bases, and 8 bases stayed unmatched. Germline values: CDR1 MDHEN, CDR2 SYDVKM. The CDR3 consists of 15 residues.

This clonotype was picked up a small number of times. The J gene is TRBJ2-7, the V gene TRBV20-1, with D hard to call. Germline V lookup: CDR1 DFQATT, CDR2 SNEGSKA (reference sequence). V dropped 2 bases and J dropped 2 bases, with 10 bases sitting between them. The length of the CDR3 is 13 residues. The CDR3 coding sequence is TGCAGTGCTAGATCCAGTCAGGCCTACGAGCAGTACTTC. Amino acids: CSARSSQAYEQYF.

This clonotype appeared many times. V and J are TRBV2 and TRBJ2-1; D possibly corresponds to TRBD1 (6 bases). The CDR3 covers 14 residues. Germline CDR1 SNHLY, CDR2 FYNNEI. The V end lost 7 bases, the J end lost 0 bases, and 10 bases lay between the germline ends. The CDR3 spells CASIRGSSYNEQFF. CDR3 nucleotides: TGTGCCAGCATAAGGGGGAGCTCCTACAATGAGCAGTTCTTC.

This clonotype was picked up many times. The CDR3 nucleotides read TGTGCCAGCAGTTTCCCCGGGGCTAGGGGAAACACCATATATTTT. This codes for CASSFPGARGNTIYF. The genes are TRBV28 and TRBJ1-3; D might be TRBD1 (5 bases). CDR1 is MDHEN, CDR2 SYDVKM, per germline. Between the trimmed V and J ends, which lost 3 bases and 4 bases, there was a span of 13 bases. CDR3 length equals 15 residues.

This clonotype came up many times. The chain is built from TRBV28 and TRBJ2-7, with 7 nucleotides matching TRBD2. Germline values: CDR1 MDHEN, CDR2 SYDVKM. With V trimmed by 5 bases and J by 4 bases, 17 bases remained unmatched. This CDR3 is built from 17 residues. The CDR3 nucleotides read TGTGCCAGCAGTATCCCCTCGGCTAGCGGCACTTTATACGAGCAGTACTTC. This encodes CASSIPSASGTLYEQYF.

This clonotype was detected ten times or more. V and J are TRBV12-3 or TRBV12-4 and TRBJ2-1; 7 bases line up with TRBD2. The CDR3 length is 15 residues. Trimming at V came to 6 bases and at J to 0 bases, leaving 5 bases not matched to a gene. The CDR3 nucleotides read TGTGCCAGCAGGGGGGGGTCGAGCTCCTACAATGAGCAGTTCTTC. Amino acid sequence: CASRGGSSSYNEQFF.

This clonotype occurred many times. The rearrangement joins TRBV7-9 to TRBJ2-7, with a weak D call TRBD1 (6 bases). The germline CDR1 and CDR2 sequences are SEHNR and FQNEAQ (reference sequence). V lost 1 base and J 2 bases, leaving 9 bases between the germline ends. This CDR3 is built from 14 residues. The CDR3 sequence is CASSLEAGAYEQYF. The CDR3 bases are TGTGCCAGCAGCTTAGAAGCAGGGGCCTACGAGCAGTACTTC.